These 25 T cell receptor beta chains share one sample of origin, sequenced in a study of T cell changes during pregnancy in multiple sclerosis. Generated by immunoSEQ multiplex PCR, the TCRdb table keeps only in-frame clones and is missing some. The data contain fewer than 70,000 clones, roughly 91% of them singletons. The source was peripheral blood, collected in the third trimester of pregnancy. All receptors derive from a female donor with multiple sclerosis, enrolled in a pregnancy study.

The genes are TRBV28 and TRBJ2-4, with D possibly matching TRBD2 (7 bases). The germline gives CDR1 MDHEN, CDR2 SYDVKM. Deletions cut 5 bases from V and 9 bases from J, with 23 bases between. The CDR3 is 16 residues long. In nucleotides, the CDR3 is TGTGCCAGCAGTCCACGGGGGCGGGGGCCCCTTAGCATTCAGTACTTC. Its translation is CASSPRGRGPLSIQYF.

The chain's CDR3 is CASSQDWGGTEAFF. The CDR3 DNA reads as TGCGCCAGCAGCCAAGATTGGGGAGGCACTGAAGCTTTCTTT. This chain links TRBV4-1 with TRBJ1-1; no clear D gene. Germline values: CDR1 MGHRA, CDR2 YSYEKL. The CDR3 contains 14 residues. V lost 0 bases to trimming and J lost 4 bases, with 9 bases between them.

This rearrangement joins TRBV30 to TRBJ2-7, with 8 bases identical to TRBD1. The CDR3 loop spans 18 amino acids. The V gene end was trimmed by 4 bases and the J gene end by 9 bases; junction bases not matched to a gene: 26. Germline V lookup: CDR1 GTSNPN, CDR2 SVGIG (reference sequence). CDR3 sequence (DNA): TGTGCCTGGACCCCCTCTAGGACAGGGTATCAAATTGGCTATGGGCAGTACTTC. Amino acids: CAWTPSRTGYQIGYGQYF.

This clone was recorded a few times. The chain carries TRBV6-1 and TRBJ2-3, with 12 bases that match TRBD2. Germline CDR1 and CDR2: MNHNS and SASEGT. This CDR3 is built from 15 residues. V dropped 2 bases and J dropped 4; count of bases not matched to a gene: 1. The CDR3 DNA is TGTGCCAGCAGTGAACTAGCGGGGGGGCCAGATACGCAGTATTTT. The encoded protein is CASSELAGGPDTQYF.

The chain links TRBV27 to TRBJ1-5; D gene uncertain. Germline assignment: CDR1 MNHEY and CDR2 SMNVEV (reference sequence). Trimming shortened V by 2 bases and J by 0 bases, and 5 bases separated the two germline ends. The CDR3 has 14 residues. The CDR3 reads CASSLRGSNQPQHF. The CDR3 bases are TGTGCCAGCAGTTTACGGGGTAGCAATCAGCCCCAGCATTTT.

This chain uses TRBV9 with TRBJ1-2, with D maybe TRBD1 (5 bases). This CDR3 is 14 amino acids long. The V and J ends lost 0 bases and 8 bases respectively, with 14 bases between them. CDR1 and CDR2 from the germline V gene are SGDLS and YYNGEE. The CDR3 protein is CASSVEGRDGGYTF. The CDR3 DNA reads TGTGCCAGCAGCGTAGAGGGCAGGGATGGGGGCTACACCTTC.

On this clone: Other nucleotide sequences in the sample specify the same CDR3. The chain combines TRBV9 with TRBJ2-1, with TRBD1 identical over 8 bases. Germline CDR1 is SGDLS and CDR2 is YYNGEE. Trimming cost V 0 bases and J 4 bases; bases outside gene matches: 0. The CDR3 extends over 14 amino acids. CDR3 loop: CASSVGTGYNEQFF. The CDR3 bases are TGTGCCAGCAGCGTAGGGACAGGGTACAATGAGCAGTTCTTC. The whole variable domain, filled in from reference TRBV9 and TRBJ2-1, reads DSGVTQTPKHLITATGQRVTLRCSPRSGDLSVYWYQQSLDQGLQFLIQYYNGEERAKGNILERFSAQQFPDLHSELNLSSLELGDSALYFCASSVGTGYNEQFFGPGTRLTVL.

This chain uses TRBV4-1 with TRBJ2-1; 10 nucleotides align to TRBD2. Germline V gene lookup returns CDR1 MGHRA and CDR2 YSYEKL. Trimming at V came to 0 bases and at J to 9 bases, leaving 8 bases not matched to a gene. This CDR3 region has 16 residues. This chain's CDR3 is CASSQDGERGGTEQFF. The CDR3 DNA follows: TGCGCCAGCAGCCAAGACGGCGAGCGGGGGGGCACTGAGCAGTTCTTC.

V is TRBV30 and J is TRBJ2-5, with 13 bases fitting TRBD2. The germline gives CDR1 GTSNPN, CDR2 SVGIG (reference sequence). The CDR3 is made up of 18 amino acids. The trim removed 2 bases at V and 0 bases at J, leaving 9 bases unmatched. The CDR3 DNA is TGTGCCTGGAGTTTCCGGACTAGCGGGGGATGGTACCAAGAGACCCAGTACTTC. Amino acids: CAWSFRTSGGWYQETQYF.

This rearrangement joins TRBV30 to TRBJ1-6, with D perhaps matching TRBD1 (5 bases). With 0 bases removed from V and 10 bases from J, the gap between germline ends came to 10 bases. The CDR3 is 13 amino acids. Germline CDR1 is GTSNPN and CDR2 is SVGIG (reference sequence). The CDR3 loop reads CAWSVGTGSPLHF. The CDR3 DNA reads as TGTGCCTGGAGTGTCGGGACTGGGTCACCCCTCCACTTT.

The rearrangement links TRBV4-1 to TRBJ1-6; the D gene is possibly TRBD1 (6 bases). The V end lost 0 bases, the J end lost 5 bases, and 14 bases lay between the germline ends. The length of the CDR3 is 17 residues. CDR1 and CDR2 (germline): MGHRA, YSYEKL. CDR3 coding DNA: TGCGCCAGCAGCCAAGACAGGGGAATTAGGAATAATTCACCCCTCCACTTT. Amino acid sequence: CASSQDRGIRNNSPLHF.

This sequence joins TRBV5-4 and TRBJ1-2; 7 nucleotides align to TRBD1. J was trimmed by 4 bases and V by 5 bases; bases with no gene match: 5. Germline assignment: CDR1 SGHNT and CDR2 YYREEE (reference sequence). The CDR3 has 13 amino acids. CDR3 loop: CASSYDRVYGYTF. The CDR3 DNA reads TGTGCCAGCAGTTATGACAGGGTCTATGGCTACACCTTC.

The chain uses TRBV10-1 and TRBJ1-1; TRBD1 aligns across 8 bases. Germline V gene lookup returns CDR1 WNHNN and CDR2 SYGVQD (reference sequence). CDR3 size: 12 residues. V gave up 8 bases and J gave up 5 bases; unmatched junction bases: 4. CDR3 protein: CASGRQGTEAFF. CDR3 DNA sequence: TGCGCCAGCGGCCGACAGGGGACTGAAGCTTTCTTT.

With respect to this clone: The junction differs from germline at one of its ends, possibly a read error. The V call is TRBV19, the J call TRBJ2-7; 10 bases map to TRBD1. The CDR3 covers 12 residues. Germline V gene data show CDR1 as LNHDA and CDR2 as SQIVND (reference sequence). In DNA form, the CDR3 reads TGTGCCAGTAGTATCCCTCCGACAGGGGGCGGATTC. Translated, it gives CASSIPPTGGGF. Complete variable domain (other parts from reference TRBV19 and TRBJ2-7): DGGITQSPKYLFRKEGQNVTLSCEQNLNHDAMYWYRQDPGQGLRLIYYSQIVNDFQKGDIAEGYSVSREKKESFPLTVTSAQKNPTAFYLCASSIPPTGGGFGPGTRLTVT.

CDR3 sequence: CASSESYIQYF. The CDR3 region has the DNA TGTGCCAGCAGTGAGTCCTACATTCAGTACTTC. The rearrangement uses TRBV2 and TRBJ2-4; D is unresolved. The V gene lost 3 bases and the J gene lost 8 bases, with 5 bases spanning the gap. The CDR3 length is 11 residues. Germline V gene data show CDR1 as SNHLY and CDR2 as FYNNEI.

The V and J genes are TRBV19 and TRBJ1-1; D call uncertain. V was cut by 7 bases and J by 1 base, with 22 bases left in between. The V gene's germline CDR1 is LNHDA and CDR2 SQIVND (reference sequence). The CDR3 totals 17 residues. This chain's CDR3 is CASTPKGRKRRNTEAFF. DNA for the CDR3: TGTGCCAGTACCCCGAAAGGGAGAAAGAGGCGGAACACTGAAGCTTTCTTT.

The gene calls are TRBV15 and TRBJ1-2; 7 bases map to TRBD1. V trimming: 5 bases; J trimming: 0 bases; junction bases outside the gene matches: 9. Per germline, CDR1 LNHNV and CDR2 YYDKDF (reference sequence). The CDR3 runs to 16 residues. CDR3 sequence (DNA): TGTGCCACCAGCGGACCTTGGGACAGAGCTAACTATGGCTACACCTTC. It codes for CATSGPWDRANYGYTF.

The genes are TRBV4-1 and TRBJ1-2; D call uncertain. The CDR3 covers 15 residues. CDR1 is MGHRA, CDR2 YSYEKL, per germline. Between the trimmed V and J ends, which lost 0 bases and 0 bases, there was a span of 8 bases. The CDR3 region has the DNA TGCGCCAGCAGCCAAGAGGAGTTGGCTAACTATGGCTACACCTTC. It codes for CASSQEELANYGYTF.

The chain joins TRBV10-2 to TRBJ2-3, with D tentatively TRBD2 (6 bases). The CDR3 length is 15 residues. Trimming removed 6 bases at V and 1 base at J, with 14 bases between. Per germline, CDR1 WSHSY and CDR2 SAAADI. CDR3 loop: CASRRLDVGTDTQYF. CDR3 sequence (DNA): TGCGCCAGCAGACGACTAGATGTGGGCACAGATACGCAGTATTTT.

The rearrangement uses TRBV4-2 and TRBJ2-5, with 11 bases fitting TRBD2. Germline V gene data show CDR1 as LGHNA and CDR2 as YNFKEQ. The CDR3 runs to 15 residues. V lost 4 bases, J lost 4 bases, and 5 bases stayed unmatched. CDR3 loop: CASSLIAGGRETQYF. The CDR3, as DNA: TGTGCCAGCAGCCTGATAGCGGGGGGGCGAGAGACCCAGTACTTC.

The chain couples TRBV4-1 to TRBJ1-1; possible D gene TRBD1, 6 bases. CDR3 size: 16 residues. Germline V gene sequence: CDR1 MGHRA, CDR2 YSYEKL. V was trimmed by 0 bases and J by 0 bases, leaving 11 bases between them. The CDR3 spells CASSQDQRGMNTEAFF. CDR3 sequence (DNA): TGCGCCAGCAGCCAAGATCAAAGGGGGATGAACACTGAAGCTTTCTTT.

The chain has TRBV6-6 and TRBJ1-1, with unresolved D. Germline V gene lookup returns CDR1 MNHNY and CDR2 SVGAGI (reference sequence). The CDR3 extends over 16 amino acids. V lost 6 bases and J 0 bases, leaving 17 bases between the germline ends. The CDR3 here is CASSPPRRGLNTEAFF. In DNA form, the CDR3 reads TGTGCCAGCAGCCCCCCAAGGAGAGGGCTGAACACTGAAGCTTTCTTT.

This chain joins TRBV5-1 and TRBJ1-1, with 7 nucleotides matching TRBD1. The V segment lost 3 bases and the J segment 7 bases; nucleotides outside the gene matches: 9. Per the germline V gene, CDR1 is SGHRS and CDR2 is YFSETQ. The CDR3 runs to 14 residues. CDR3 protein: CASSYLTGYDEAFF. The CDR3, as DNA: TGCGCCAGCAGCTACTTGACAGGGTACGATGAAGCTTTCTTT.

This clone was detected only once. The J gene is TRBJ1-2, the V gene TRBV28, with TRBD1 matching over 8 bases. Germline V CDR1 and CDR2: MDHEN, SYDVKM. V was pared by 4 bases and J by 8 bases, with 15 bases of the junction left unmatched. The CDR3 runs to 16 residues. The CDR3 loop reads CASSSPPDRGPWGYTF. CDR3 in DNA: TGTGCCAGCAGTTCGCCCCCCGACAGGGGTCCCTGGGGCTACACCTTC.

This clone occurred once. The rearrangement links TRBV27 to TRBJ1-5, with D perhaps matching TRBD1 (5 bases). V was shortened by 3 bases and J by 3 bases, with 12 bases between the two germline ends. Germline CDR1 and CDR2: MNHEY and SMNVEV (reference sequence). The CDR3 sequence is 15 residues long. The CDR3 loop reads CASSFSGRPNQPQHF. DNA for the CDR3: TGTGCCAGCAGTTTTTCAGGGCGGCCCAATCAGCCCCAGCATTTT.